A selection of T cell receptor beta chains follows, all from one sample in a study of vaccination and CD4 T cells after COVID-19. TCRdb re-analysed the PCR reads in MiXCR, keeping a single row per CDR3 protein. Of about 7,600 distinct CDR3 sequences listed, approximately 20% are singletons. For these TCRs, the target antigens are not known. Material: CD4+ T cells from blood, cultured in vitro, obtained after SARS-CoV-2 vaccination. The receptors come from a human donor who had recovered from COVID-19. The conserved cysteine and the conserved F or W are not part of the CDR3 here.

v_gene	j_gene	CDR3aa
TRBV7-2	TRBJ2-7	ASSLGASETYEQY
TRBV21-1	TRBJ2-2	ASSGTGGNGELF
TRBV7-9	TRBJ2-3	ASSWDRTYVDTQY
TRBV7-8	TRBJ1-5	ASSLVIGGGQPQH
TRBV28	TRBJ2-5	ASSLVLGTRDRGQKETQY
TRBV20-1	TRBJ1-5	SARSHSLNQPQH
TRBV6-1	TRBJ1-5	ASSLQGGSNQPQH
TRBV6-1	TRBJ2-7	ASSLSGGRIVHEQY
TRBV14	TRBJ2-3	ASQPRISTDTQY
TRBV20-1	TRBJ2-1	SAKDRTVYNEQF
TRBV5-4	TRBJ2-5	ASSFPGQGGSETQY
TRBV7-2	TRBJ2-1	ASSPAGVNEQF
TRBV12-3/TRBV12-4	TRBJ2-5	ASSLGTSGGRETQY
TRBV25-1	TRBJ2-3	ASSPPGLSPISTDTQY
TRBV28	TRBJ1-2	ASSLAFQGGDGYT
TRBV19	TRBJ2-5	ASRAAGETQY
TRBV19	TRBJ2-5	ASSPTVGGQTQY
TRBV28	TRBJ2-7	ASSAPGGSSYEQY
TRBV20-1	TRBJ2-5	SASASDLKTQY
TRBV7-2	TRBJ1-5	ASSIRGNQPQH
TRBV20-1	TRBJ2-1	SARPGTSGTYNEQF
TRBV6-5	TRBJ2-7	ASSSRYEQY
TRBV20-1	TRBJ2-2	SAGKLTSGVGTGEPF
TRBV11-3	TRBJ2-6	ASSPDKFNVQHVLT
TRBV19	TRBJ2-7	ASRASGRYEQY
TRBV5-1	TRBJ1-1	ASSLSTGMTEAF
TRBV6-2/TRBV6-3	TRBJ2-7	ASRESGVYEQY